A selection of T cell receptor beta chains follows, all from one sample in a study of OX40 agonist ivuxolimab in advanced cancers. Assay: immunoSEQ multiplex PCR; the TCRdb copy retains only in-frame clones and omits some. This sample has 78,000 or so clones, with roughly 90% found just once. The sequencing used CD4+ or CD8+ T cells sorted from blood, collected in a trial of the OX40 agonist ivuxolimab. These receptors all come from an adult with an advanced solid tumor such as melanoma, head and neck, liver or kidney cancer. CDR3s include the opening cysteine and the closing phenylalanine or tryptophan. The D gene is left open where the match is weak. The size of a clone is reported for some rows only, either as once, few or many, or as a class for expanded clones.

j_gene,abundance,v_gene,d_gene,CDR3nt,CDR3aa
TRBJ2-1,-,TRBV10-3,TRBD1,TGTGCCATCAGTGATAGGACAGGGTACTCCTACAATGAGCAGTTCTTC,CAISDRTGYSYNEQFF
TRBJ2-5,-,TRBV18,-,TGTGCCAGCTCATCCCCGGCGGGGGCCCAAGAGACCCAGTACTTC,CASSSPAGAQETQYF
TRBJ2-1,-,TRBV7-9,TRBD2,TGTGCCAGCAGCATACTAGCGGCCTATTACAATGAGCAGTTCTTC,CASSILAAYYNEQFF
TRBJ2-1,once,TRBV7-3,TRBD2,TGTGCCAGCAGCTTGACTAGCGACAATGAGCAGTTCTTC,CASSLTSDNEQFF
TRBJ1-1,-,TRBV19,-,TGTGCCAGTAGTATCGGGGACCTGAACACTGAAGCTTTCTTT,CASSIGDLNTEAFF
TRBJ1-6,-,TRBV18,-,TGTGCCAGCTCGCCACAGAGGCTCGGGCCCTATAATTCACCCCTCCACTTT,CASSPQRLGPYNSPLHF
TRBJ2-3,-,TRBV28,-,TGTGCCAGCAGTCGAGAAGATACGCAGTATTTT,CASSREDTQYF
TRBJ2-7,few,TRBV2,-,TGTGCCAGCAGGACGGGACTTCCCTACGAGCAGTACTTC,CASRTGLPYEQYF
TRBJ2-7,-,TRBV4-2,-,TGTGCCAGCAGCCAAGAGGGTCTCGTTTACGAGCAGTACTTC,CASSQEGLVYEQYF
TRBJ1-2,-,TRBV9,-,TGTGCCAGCAGCGCTCAACAGGGTGGTCTAGGCTACACCTTC,CASSAQQGGLGYTF
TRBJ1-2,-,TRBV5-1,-,TGCGCCAGCAGCCTTGACAGCGTTACCCCAAAGGGCTACACCTTC,CASSLDSVTPKGYTF
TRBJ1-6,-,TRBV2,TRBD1,TGTGCCAGCAGTACCGATGGACAGGGTGGTAGATCACCCCTCCACTTT,CASSTDGQGGRSPLHF
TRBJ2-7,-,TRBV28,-,TGTGCCACCGGCTGGGGGGGGCCGGGGGAGCAGTACTTC,CATGWGGPGEQYF
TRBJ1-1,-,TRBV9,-,TGTGCCAGCAGCCCCCTAGGGCAGAACACTGAAGCTTTCTTT,CASSPLGQNTEAFF
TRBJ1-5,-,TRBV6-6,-,TGTGCCAGCAGTTACTACGGGGAGTCGAATCAGCCCCAGCATTTT,CASSYYGESNQPQHF
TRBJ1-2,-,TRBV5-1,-,TGCGCCAGCAGCTTAGGCACGGGCATCTATGGCTACACCTTC,CASSLGTGIYGYTF
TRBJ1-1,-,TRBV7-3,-,TGTGCCAGCAGCCGACAGGAAAACACTGAAGCTTTCTTT,CASSRQENTEAFF
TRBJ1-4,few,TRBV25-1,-,TGTGCCAGCAGTGGTTACTCCAGTGAAAAACTGTTTTTT,CASSGYSSEKLFF
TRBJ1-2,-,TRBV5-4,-,TGTGCCAGCAGCATGGTCGGTGGGTATGGCTACACCTTC,CASSMVGGYGYTF
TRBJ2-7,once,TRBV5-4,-,TGTGCCAGCAGCTTGAAGGCAGGGGGGACCTACGAGCAGTACTTC,CASSLKAGGTYEQYF
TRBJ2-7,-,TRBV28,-,TGTGCCAGCAGGAGGGGGTCGGGGGAGCAGTACTTC,CASRRGSGEQYF
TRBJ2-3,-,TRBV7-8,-,TGTGCCAGCAGCTCTCTATGGGGCGAAAGAGGAGATACGCAGTATTTT,CASSSLWGERGDTQYF
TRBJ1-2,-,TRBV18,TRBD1,TGTGCCAGCTCACGGGGACAGGGTGAGGGCTACACCTTC,CASSRGQGEGYTF
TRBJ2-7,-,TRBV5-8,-,TGTGCCAGCAGCTTAGCACAGCTTGAGCAGTACTTC,CASSLAQLEQYF
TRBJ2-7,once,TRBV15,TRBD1,TGTGCCACCAGCAGAGATCCGGGACAGGGGTACGAGCAGTACTTC,CATSRDPGQGYEQYF
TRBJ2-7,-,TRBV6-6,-,TGTGCCAGCAGTCCAACAACGATCTCCTACGAGCAGTACTTC,CASSPTTISYEQYF
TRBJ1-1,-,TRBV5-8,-,TGTGCCAGCAGGGACAGCGGCACTGAAGCTTTCTTT,CASRDSGTEAFF
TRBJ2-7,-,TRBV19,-,TGTGCCAGTAGTATCCCCCACCGCGAGCAGTACTTC,CASSIPHREQYF
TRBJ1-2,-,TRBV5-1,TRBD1,TGCGCCAGCAGCTGGAGGACAGGGGAGGATTCCGGTGGCTACACCTTC,CASSWRTGEDSGGYTF
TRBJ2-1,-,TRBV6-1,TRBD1,TGTGCCAGCAGTTCCGGGACAGGGACCTACAATGAGCAGTTCTTC,CASSSGTGTYNEQFF
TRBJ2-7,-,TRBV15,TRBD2,TGTGCCACCAGCAGATCCGCCGGCGGGGGGATCAACGAGCAGTACTTC,CATSRSAGGGINEQYF
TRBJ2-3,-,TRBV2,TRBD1,TGTGCCAGCAGTCTCTTAGGGACAGCCCTCACAGATACGCAGTATTTT,CASSLLGTALTDTQYF
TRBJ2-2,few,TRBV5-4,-,TGTGCCAGCAGCACCCAGGGGGGCACCGGGGAGCTGTTTTTT,CASSTQGGTGELFF
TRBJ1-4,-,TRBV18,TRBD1,TGTGCCAGCTCCAATGCCGGGACAGGAGATGAAAAACTGTTTTTT,CASSNAGTGDEKLFF
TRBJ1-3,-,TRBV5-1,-,TGCGCCAGCAGCTTGACAGGGTTTGGTGGAAACACCATATATTTT,CASSLTGFGGNTIYF
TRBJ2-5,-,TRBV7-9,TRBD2,TGTGCCAGCAGGAATGCGGGGGGCGGGGTAGAAGAGACCCAGTACTTC,CASRNAGGGVEETQYF
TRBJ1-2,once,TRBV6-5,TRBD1,TGTGCCAGCAGCAGCACCGGGACAGCCTATGGCTACACCTTC,CASSSTGTAYGYTF
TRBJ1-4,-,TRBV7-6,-,TGTGCCAGCAGCCGGGGGGGAAGTAGTGAAAAACTGTTTTTT,CASSRGGSSEKLFF
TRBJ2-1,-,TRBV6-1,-,TGTGCCAGCACGTCGGCTCGCTCCTACAATGAGCAGTTCTTC,CASTSARSYNEQFF
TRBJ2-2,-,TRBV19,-,TGTGCCAGTAGTATAGAGGGGGACACCGGGGAGCTGTTTTTT,CASSIEGDTGELFF
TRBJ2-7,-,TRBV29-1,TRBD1,TGCAGCGTCATACAGGGGGCGGCTGGCGACGAGCAGTACTTC,CSVIQGAAGDEQYF
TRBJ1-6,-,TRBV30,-,TGTGCCTGGAGTACACTGAGCTCCTATAATTCACCCCTCCACTTT,CAWSTLSSYNSPLHF
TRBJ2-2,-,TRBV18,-,TGTGCCAGCTCACAGACAACAGGAACCGGGGAGCTGTTTTTT,CASSQTTGTGELFF
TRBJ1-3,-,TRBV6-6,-,TGTGCCAGCAGTTGGGGCCAGGCCTCGCCTGGAAACACCATATATTTT,CASSWGQASPGNTIYF
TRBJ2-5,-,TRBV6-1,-,TGTGTCGCTAGGGGGTCTCGAGAGACCCAGTACTTC,CVARGSRETQYF
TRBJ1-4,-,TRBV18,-,TGTGCCAGCTCACCACCGCAGACAGGTGAAAAACTGTTTTTT,CASSPPQTGEKLFF
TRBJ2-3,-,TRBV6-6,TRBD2,TGTGCCAGCAGCCGGACTAGCCCTTTTAGCACAGATACGCAGTATTTT,CASSRTSPFSTDTQYF
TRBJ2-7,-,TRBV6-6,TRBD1,TGTGCCAGCAGTTACCCCGGGACAGGGATCGAGCAGTACTTC,CASSYPGTGIEQYF
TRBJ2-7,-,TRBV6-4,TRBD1,TGTGCCAGCAGTGACTCGATACGGGACAGGGGCCACGAGCAGTACTTC,CASSDSIRDRGHEQYF
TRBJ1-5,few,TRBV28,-,TGTGCCAGCAGCCTAACAGGTTCGAATCAGCCCCAGCATTTT,CASSLTGSNQPQHF
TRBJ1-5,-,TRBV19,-,TGTGCCAGTAGTTCATCTGTCAATCAGCCCCAGCATTTT,CASSSSVNQPQHF
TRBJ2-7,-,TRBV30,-,TGTGCCTGGAGTCAAGGGGAGCAGTACTTC,CAWSQGEQYF
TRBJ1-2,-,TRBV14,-,TGTGCCAGCAGCCAAGATCCGAGCAGGGTGAATGGCTACACCTTC,CASSQDPSRVNGYTF
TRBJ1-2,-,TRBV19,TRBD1,TGTGCCAGTACCTACAGGGGAGGGTCCGGCTACACCTTC,CASTYRGGSGYTF
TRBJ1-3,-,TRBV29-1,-,TGCAGCGCAAGTTCTGGAAACACCATATATTTT,CSASSGNTIYF